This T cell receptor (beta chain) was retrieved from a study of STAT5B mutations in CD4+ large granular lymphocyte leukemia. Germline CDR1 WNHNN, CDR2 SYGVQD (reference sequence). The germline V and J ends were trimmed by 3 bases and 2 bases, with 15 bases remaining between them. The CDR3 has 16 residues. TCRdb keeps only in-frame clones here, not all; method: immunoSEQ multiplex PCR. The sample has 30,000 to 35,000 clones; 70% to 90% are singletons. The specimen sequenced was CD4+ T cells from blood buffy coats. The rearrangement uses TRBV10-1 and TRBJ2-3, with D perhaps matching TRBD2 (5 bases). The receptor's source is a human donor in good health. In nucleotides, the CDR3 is TGCGCCAGCAGTGAAGGCCAGAGGGTGTACACAGATACGCAGTATTTT. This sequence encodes CASSEGQRVYTDTQYF.